Below, 29 T cell receptor beta chains from the same sample are listed, as sequenced in a study of CD8+ T cells in alopecia areata. Sequencing relied on a cDNA template that was reverse transcribed from extracted RNA. The data were produced by immunoSEQ multiplex PCR, yet TCRdb's version contains in-frame clones alone and is incomplete. The top ten clones hold less than 5.5% of a sample with 100,000 to 150,000 clones, roughly 58% of them seen once. The material was CD4+ T cells sorted from blood, obtained at week 0. The receptors here all came from a human donor with alopecia areata.

The V gene is TRBV2, the J gene TRBJ2-3; TRBD1 matches 8 bases. Germline assignment: CDR1 SNHLY and CDR2 FYNNEI. V dropped 6 bases and J dropped 4; count of bases not matched to a gene: 3. The CDR3 covers 13 residues. The CDR3 DNA sequence: TGTGCCAGCAGGGTGGACAGGGCAGATACGCAGTATTTT. As protein: CASRVDRADTQYF.

The genes are TRBV29-1 and TRBJ2-7, with D hard to call. With 4 bases removed from V and 4 bases from J, the gap between germline ends came to 8 bases. Germline CDR1 is SQVTM and CDR2 is ANQGSEA. The CDR3 is made up of 11 amino acids. CDR3 nucleotides: TGCAGCGTTGGAGAAGGGTACGAGCAGTACTTC. Translating it yields CSVGEGYEQYF.

The rearrangement joins TRBV2 to TRBJ2-3; TRBD2 is a possible D gene (5 bases). This CDR3 has 15 amino acids. V was cut by 8 bases and J by 0 bases, with 15 bases left in between. Germline loops: CDR1 SNHLY, CDR2 FYNNEI. CDR3 coding DNA: TGTGCCAGCCAAGGGAGCGGACCGAGCACAGATACGCAGTATTTT. Its protein is CASQGSGPSTDTQYF. Variable domain in full (rest from reference TRBV2 and TRBJ2-3): EPEVTQTPSHQVTQMGQEVILRCVPISNHLYFYWYRQILGQKVEFLVSFYNNEISEKSEIFDDQFSVERPDGSNFTLKIRSTKLEDSAMYFCASQGSGPSTDTQYFGPGTRLTVL.

This sequence joins TRBV5-1 and TRBJ2-2; perhaps TRBD1 as D (5 bases). CDR1 and CDR2 (germline): SGHRS, YFSETQ. The CDR3 length is 14 residues. V lost 4 bases, J lost 5 bases, and 12 bases lay in between. The CDR3: CASSAYQGTGELFF. The CDR3 region has the DNA TGCGCCAGCAGCGCATACCAGGGAACCGGGGAGCTGTTTTTT.

This clone was found a few times. The chain is built from TRBV29-1 and TRBJ1-2, with D unclear. Germline values: CDR1 SQVTM, CDR2 ANQGSEA. The V gene lost 3 bases and the J gene lost 0 bases, with 8 bases spanning the gap. This CDR3 has 13 amino acids. CDR3 region: CSVEEQANYGYTF. The DNA for the CDR3 is TGCAGCGTTGAGGAGCAGGCTAACTATGGCTACACCTTC.

CDR3 bases: TGTGCCAGCAGTGGTCAGACAGGGAGGGGGAACACTGAAGCTTTCTTT. It codes for CASSGQTGRGNTEAFF. This chain uses TRBV25-1 with TRBJ1-1, with 7 bases fitting TRBD1. J gave up 1 base and V 4 bases, and 9 bases lay outside the gene matches. Per germline, CDR1 MGHDK and CDR2 SYGVNS. The CDR3 totals 16 residues.

This clone was recorded once. The J gene is TRBJ2-1, the V gene TRBV5-4, with D possibly being TRBD2 (6 bases). Germline CDR1 SGHNT, CDR2 YYREEE (reference sequence). Trimming cost V 6 bases and J 9 bases, with 10 bases left between them. This CDR3 contains 11 residues. The CDR3 DNA follows: TGTGCCAGCACCCCCGGGGGTGAGCAGTTCTTC. It specifies CASTPGGEQFF.

This chain uses TRBV9 with TRBJ2-7; 10 bases agree with TRBD1. The V and J ends lost 3 bases and 3 bases, in that order; junction bases with no gene match: 6. Per germline, CDR1 SGDLS and CDR2 YYNGEE. CDR3 length: 15 amino acids. The CDR3 reads CASSAAGTGVYEQYF. CDR3 nucleotides: TGTGCCAGCAGCGCCGCCGGGACAGGGGTCTACGAGCAGTACTTC. The full variable domain, rest sourced from reference TRBV9 and TRBJ2-7, is DSGVTQTPKHLITATGQRVTLRCSPRSGDLSVYWYQQSLDQGLQFLIQYYNGEERAKGNILERFSAQQFPDLHSELNLSSLELGDSALYFCASSAAGTGVYEQYFGPGTRLTVT.

This clone was seen a few times. This sequence joins TRBV6-6 and TRBJ2-5, with 8 nucleotides matching TRBD1. The CDR3 length is 14 residues. With V trimmed by 7 bases and J by 2 bases, 6 bases remained unmatched. CDR1 and CDR2 (germline): MNHNY, SVGAGI (reference sequence). The CDR3 nucleotides are TGTGCCAGCAAAAGGGACAGGCATCAAGAGACCCAGTACTTC. As protein: CASKRDRHQETQYF.

The J gene is TRBJ1-3, the V gene TRBV28, with D tentatively TRBD1 (5 bases). There are 14 residues in the CDR3. Germline assignment: CDR1 MDHEN and CDR2 SYDVKM. Trimming removed 10 bases at V and 0 bases at J, with 13 bases between. The chain's CDR3 is CATYRMSSGNTIYF. The CDR3 nucleotides are TGTGCCACTTACAGGATGAGCTCTGGAAACACCATATATTTT.

V and J are TRBV23-1 and TRBJ2-1; D may be TRBD2 (7 bases). TRBV23-1 is filed as an ORF, its function uncertain. This CDR3 has 18 residues. The ends were cut back, 0 bases at V and 4 bases at J, with 19 bases in the middle. CDR3: CASSQSPQGGGVYNEQFF. CDR3 DNA: TGCGCCAGCAGTCAATCACCCCAGGGCGGGGGCGTATACAATGAGCAGTTCTTC.

V is TRBV28 and J is TRBJ1-1; the D gene is possibly TRBD1 (5 bases). V lost 5 bases, J lost 5 bases, and 12 bases lay in between. CDR1 MDHEN and CDR2 SYDVKM come from the germline V gene. The CDR3 extends over 13 amino acids. The CDR3 reads CASSTWGDTEAFF. DNA of the CDR3: TGTGCCAGCAGTACCTGGGGGGATACTGAAGCTTTCTTT.

V usage is TRBV20-1 and J usage is TRBJ2-5, with D unresolved. V shed 3 bases and J shed 4 bases, with 6 bases lying between them. The germline CDR1 and CDR2 sequences are DFQATT and SNEGSKA (reference sequence). The CDR3 covers 11 residues. CDR3 nucleotide sequence: TGCAGTGCTAGTCCCCTAGAGACCCAGTACTTC. Amino acids: CSASPLETQYF.

The rearrangement links TRBV29-1 to TRBJ1-2, with a tentative D call TRBD1 (6 bases). CDR3 length: 12 amino acids. V was pared by 5 bases and J by 8 bases, with 15 bases between. Germline CDR1 SQVTM, CDR2 ANQGSEA. The CDR3 loop reads CSVNREAKGYTF. The CDR3, as DNA: TGCAGCGTTAACAGGGAGGCGAAAGGCTACACCTTC.

This clone was picked up a small number of times. V gene TRBV7-2 combines with J gene TRBJ2-7; D possibly corresponds to TRBD1 (5 bases). Germline values: CDR1 SGHTA, CDR2 FQGNSA. The CDR3 loop spans 13 amino acids. V lost 5 bases and J lost 1, with 9 bases in between. CDR3 DNA sequence: TGTGCCAGCAGCGAAGGACAATCCTACGAGCAGTACTTC. This codes for CASSEGQSYEQYF.

This clone was seen a few times. This chain joins TRBV14 and TRBJ2-7; D not resolved. The CDR3 consists of 11 residues. The germline V gene has CDR1 SGHDN and CDR2 FVKESK. The V end was cut by 1 base, the J end by 6 bases, with 4 bases between. The CDR3: CASSQGVEQYF. The CDR3 region has the DNA TGTGCCAGCAGCCAAGGTGTCGAGCAGTACTTC.

The chain combines TRBV2 with TRBJ1-2; 7 positions agree with TRBD1. The J segment lost 3 bases and the V segment lost 8 bases, leaving 6 bases of the junction unmatched. Per germline, CDR1 SNHLY and CDR2 FYNNEI. CDR3 length: 13 amino acids. The CDR3 region has the DNA TGTGCCAGCCTGCAAACAGGGGACTATGGCTACACCTTC. This translates into CASLQTGDYGYTF. Looking up the rest from reference TRBV2 and TRBJ1-2 gives the full variable domain: EPEVTQTPSHQVTQMGQEVILRCVPISNHLYFYWYRQILGQKVEFLVSFYNNEISEKSEIFDDQFSVERPDGSNFTLKIRSTKLEDSAMYFCASLQTGDYGYTFGSGTRLTVV.

In this sample, this clone turned up a few times. The chain has TRBV29-1 and TRBJ2-7; no clear D. The CDR3 has 12 amino acids. V was trimmed by 5 bases and J by 3 bases, leaving 11 bases between them. Germline V lookup: CDR1 SQVTM, CDR2 ANQGSEA. CDR3 region: CSVLISSYEQYF. CDR3 DNA: TGCAGCGTTTTGATTTCGAGCTACGAGCAGTACTTC.

The V and J genes are TRBV7-5 and TRBJ1-2; the table assigns TRBD1, which was not confirmed against the DNA. TRBV7-5 is listed as a pseudogene. The CDR3 is 15 amino acids. The CDR3: CVRSIRDRECGVNTF. Here the CDR3 DNA reads TGTGTCAGAAGCATCCGGGACAGGGAGTGTGGGGTTAACACCTTC.

V gene TRBV4-2 combines with J gene TRBJ1-2; tentative D call: TRBD1 (6 bases). Trimming took 4 bases from V and 4 from J, leaving 13 bases between them. Germline assignment: CDR1 LGHNA and CDR2 YNFKEQ. The CDR3 extends over 14 amino acids. DNA of the CDR3: TGTGCCAGCAGCCTAGAGAAGGGGGGCTATGGCTACACCTTC. It is translated as CASSLEKGGYGYTF.

V and J are TRBV7-2 and TRBJ1-5, with D possibly matching TRBD1 (6 bases). Germline CDR1 and CDR2: SGHTA and FQGNSA. This CDR3 comprises 14 residues. V lost 5 bases and J 7 bases, leaving 15 bases between the germline ends. DNA of the CDR3: TGTGCCAGCAGCACGCAGGGGTTCGGACAGCCCCAGCATTTT. Translation: CASSTQGFGQPQHF. Full variable domain (remainder filled in from reference TRBV7-2 and TRBJ1-5): GAGVSQSPSNKVTEKGKDVELRCDPISGHTALYWYRQSLGQGLEFLIYFQGNSAPDKSGLPSDRFSAERTGGSVSTLTIQRTQQEDSAVYLCASSTQGFGQPQHFGDGTRLSIL.

This clone was observed a few times. The chain employs TRBV5-4 and TRBJ2-3, with 10 bases fitting TRBD2. The CDR3 is made up of 15 amino acids. V trimming: 0 bases; J trimming: 4 bases; junction bases outside the gene matches: 2. CDR1 is SGHNT, CDR2 YYREEE, per germline (reference sequence). CDR3 DNA sequence: TGTGCCAGCAGCTTGGCTAGCGGGAGCCCAGATACGCAGTATTTT. Translation: CASSLASGSPDTQYF.

This clone was seen more than once but under ten times. J is TRBJ1-6 and V is TRBV18, with 8 bases fitting TRBD1. Trimming removed 3 bases from V and 15 bases from J; junction bases left unmatched: 16. The CDR3 is 16 amino acids. Germline lookup yields CDR1 KGHSH and CDR2 LQKENI. The chain's CDR3 is CASSPAAGTGGSFLHF. The CDR3 DNA sequence: TGTGCCAGCTCACCTGCGGCCGGGACAGGCGGTTCATTCCTCCACTTT.

This clone was found once. The CDR3 here is CASSLLTGPETQYF. DNA of the CDR3: TGCGCCAGCAGCCTTTTGACAGGGCCTGAGACCCAGTACTTC. The rearrangement uses TRBV4-3 and TRBJ2-5; 7 nucleotides match TRBD1. CDR1 and CDR2 from the germline V gene are LGHNA and YSLEER. The CDR3 loop spans 14 amino acids. J gave up 5 bases and V 4 bases, and 7 bases lay outside the gene matches.

The V call is TRBV13, the J call TRBJ1-5; D not certain. Germline loops: CDR1 PRHDT, CDR2 FYEKMQ (reference sequence). CDR3 length: 12 residues. V gave up 2 bases and J gave up 7 bases, with 6 bases separating them. The DNA of the CDR3 is TGTGCCAGCAGCTTATCAGGCCAGCCCCAGCATTTT. This gives the protein CASSLSGQPQHF.

This clone was counted between two and nine times. J is TRBJ2-7 and V is TRBV28; 10 bases fit TRBD2. CDR3 length: 11 amino acids. Germline CDR1 is MDHEN and CDR2 is SYDVKM. The DNA for the CDR3 is TGTGCGGCTAGCGGGAGCTACGAGCAGTACTTC. It specifies CAASGSYEQYF.

The V call is TRBV10-3, the J call TRBJ2-7; no firm D call. The V end lost 10 bases, the J end lost 0 bases, and 10 bases lay between the germline ends. Looked up from germline, CDR1 is ENHRY and CDR2 is SYGVKD. The CDR3 runs to 12 residues. The CDR3 coding sequence is TGTGCCACCCAGCACAGCTCCTACGAGCAGTACTTC. As protein: CATQHSSYEQYF.

This clone has just a few counts. The rearrangement uses TRBV5-1 and TRBJ1-1, with no clear D. Germline-derived CDR1 and CDR2 are SGHRS and YFSETQ. The CDR3 runs 15 residues. With 0 bases removed from V and 4 bases from J, the gap between germline ends came to 13 bases. CDR3 bases: TGCGCCAGCAGCTTGGGACCCGGGGAGGGCACTGAAGCTTTCTTT. Translated: CASSLGPGEGTEAFF.

The chain recombines TRBV5-4 with TRBJ2-2; D not resolved. CDR1 SGHNT and CDR2 YYREEE come from the germline V gene (reference sequence). The V gene lost 5 bases and the J gene lost 2 bases, with 10 bases spanning the gap. This CDR3 has 14 residues. This CDR3 is CASRSWDNTGELFF. The CDR3 DNA reads TGTGCCAGCAGGTCCTGGGATAACACCGGGGAGCTGTTTTTT.